The 10 T cell receptor beta chains given below trace back to one sample, sequenced in a study of blood T cell repertoires in COVID-19. Generated by immunoSEQ multiplex PCR, the TCRdb table keeps only in-frame clones and is missing some. The sample includes 250,000 or so clones, 80% to 90% seen only once; the top ten take approximately 4%. The sequenced sample consisted of PBMCs or T cells enriched from blood (not recorded which). These receptors were collected from a woman under 40 with acute COVID-19.

The chain joins TRBV28 to TRBJ2-7, with 7 bases that match TRBD2. CDR3 length: 14 amino acids. V shed 6 bases and J 0 bases; nucleotides not matched to a gene: 5. Germline V gene sequence: CDR1 MDHEN, CDR2 SYDVKM. The CDR3 here is CASRSGENSYEQYF. The DNA for the CDR3 is TGTGCCAGCAGGAGCGGGGAAAACTCCTACGAGCAGTACTTC.

The V gene is TRBV28, the J gene TRBJ2-7; 11 positions match TRBD1. CDR3 length: 16 amino acids. V shed 6 bases and J 7 bases; nucleotides not matched to a gene: 14. CDR1 and CDR2 from the germline V gene are MDHEN and SYDVKM. The DNA for the CDR3 is TGTGCCAGCAGCTCAAGCGGACAGGGGGCAAAGGAAGAGCAGTACTTC. This codes for CASSSSGQGAKEEQYF.

The CDR3 here is CASSLRATRARSYNEQFF. The CDR3 coding sequence is TGTGCCAGCAGCCTTCGGGCGACTAGGGCCCGTTCCTACAATGAGCAGTTCTTC. The chain carries TRBV3-1 (or the pseudogene TRBV3-2) and TRBJ2-1; TRBD2 is a possible D gene (6 bases). In germline, CDR1 is LGHDT, CDR2 YNNKEL (reference sequence). The V end was cut by 4 bases, the J end by 1 base, with 20 bases between. The CDR3 extends over 18 amino acids.

The genes are TRBV7-2 and TRBJ2-1, with D possibly matching TRBD2 (5 bases). The V gene lost 1 base and the J gene lost 7 bases, with 11 bases spanning the gap. The germline gives CDR1 SGHTA, CDR2 FQGNSA. There are 14 residues in the CDR3. As DNA, the CDR3 is TGTGCCAGCAGCTTAGACAGCGAGCGGAATGAGCAGTTCTTC. Protein: CASSLDSERNEQFF.

This clone was seen only once. The chain uses TRBV5-8 and TRBJ2-7; 12 bases fit TRBD2. V gave up 4 bases and J gave up 2 bases; unmatched junction bases: 4. The V gene's germline CDR1 is SGHTS and CDR2 YDEGEE. This CDR3 has 15 residues. CDR3 sequence reads: CASSPTSGRPYEQYF. In DNA, the CDR3 is TGTGCCAGCAGCCCAACTAGCGGGAGGCCCTACGAGCAGTACTTC.

This chain connects TRBV27 to TRBJ2-7, with D perhaps TRBD1 (5 bases). V shed 2 bases and J shed 0 bases, with 11 bases lying between them. This CDR3 has 15 residues. CDR1 and CDR2 (germline): MNHEY, SMNVEV (reference sequence). This CDR3 is CASSLQGIGSYEQYF. CDR3 sequence (DNA): TGTGCCAGCAGTTTACAGGGAATTGGCTCCTACGAGCAGTACTTC.

The CDR3: CASSRTSGNGETQYF. In DNA, the CDR3 is TGTGCCAGCAGTAGGACTAGCGGGAATGGAGAGACCCAGTACTTC. The J gene is TRBJ2-5, the V gene TRBV6-2 or TRBV6-3, with TRBD2 matching 12 bases. V lost 5 bases, J lost 4 bases, and 5 bases stayed unmatched. The V gene's germline CDR1 is MNHEY and CDR2 SVGEGT. This CDR3 is 15 amino acids long.

This chain links TRBV10-2 with TRBJ1-1; the D gene is possibly TRBD1 (6 bases). Trimming removed 7 bases at V and 6 bases at J, with 9 bases between. The CDR3 is 11 residues long. Germline V lookup: CDR1 WSHSY, CDR2 SAAADI. The CDR3 loop reads CASTKGAEAFF. The DNA for the CDR3 is TGCGCCAGCACCAAGGGGGCTGAAGCTTTCTTT.

This chain connects TRBV19 to TRBJ1-4; TRBD1 is a possible D gene (5 bases). The germline V gene has CDR1 LNHDA and CDR2 SQIVND (reference sequence). The CDR3 is made up of 12 amino acids. V lost 3 bases and J lost 7, with 6 bases in between. CDR3 sequence reads: CASSIQGEKLFF. In DNA, the CDR3 is TGTGCCAGTAGTATTCAGGGTGAAAAACTGTTTTTT.

This CDR3 reads CASFFAGELFF. CDR3 in DNA: TGTGCCAGTTTCTTTGCCGGGGAGCTGTTTTTT. V gene TRBV19 combines with J gene TRBJ2-2; no clear D. Trimming removed 8 bases from V and 6 bases from J, with 7 bases in between. In germline, CDR1 is LNHDA, CDR2 SQIVND (reference sequence). CDR3 length equals 11 residues.